The rows below give T cell receptor beta chains drawn from one sample of a study of human T cells and chemical hapten exposure. TCRdb re-analysed the RACE reads in MiXCR, keeping a single row per CDR3 protein. The table shows under 400,000 distinct CDR3 sequences, with roughly 5% occurring only once. The sequencing used whole blood, collected in connection with sensitization to the hapten diphenylcyclopropenone (DPC). These TCRs come from a woman aged 45-65 years with alopecia areata. Some clones in this sample may be carry-over from other donors' samples. Both conserved end residues are part of each CDR3.

v_call	j_call	cdr3_aa
TRBV5-5	TRBJ2-3	CASSLSPGRLGTQLVNADTQYF
TRBV10-3	TRBJ1-2	CAISDGRYGYTF
TRBV28	TRBJ1-5	CAITGNNQPQHF
TRBV20-1	TRBJ1-5	CSARSLGGFRGNQPQHF
TRBV10-3	TRBJ2-3	CAISGLDRGAIPDTQYF
TRBV29-1	TRBJ2-1	CSGGDNEQFF
TRBV6-1	TRBJ2-5	CATKPLRIYQETQYF
TRBV12-5	TRBJ2-7	CASGTGPSYEQYF
TRBV5-7	TRBJ2-7	CASSLDPCYEQYF
TRBV21-1	TRBJ2-7	CASSKERGHYEQYF
TRBV18	TRBJ2-1	CASSLYGAPHNEQFF
TRBV20-1	TRBJ2-3	CSARENNPQYF
TRBV11-2	TRBJ2-3	CASSLIGGVSDTQYF
TRBV6-2/TRBV6-3	TRBJ1-5	CASSYGVRSQPQHF
TRBV28	TRBJ1-4	CAIGRGIREKLFF
TRBV20-1	TRBJ1-4	CSARLVEKLFF
TRBV12-3/TRBV12-4	TRBJ1-3	CASSLRDTIYF
TRBV12-3/TRBV12-4	TRBJ1-6	CASSQVPSSYNSPLHF
TRBV29-1	TRBJ2-3	CSVRGTDTQYF
TRBV28	TRBJ1-1	CASSPLAPNTEAFF
TRBV7-2	TRBJ2-1	CASCQQGANYNEQFF
TRBV4-3	TRBJ1-1	CASSQDRGKANTEAFF
TRBV28	TRBJ2-7	CASSLPLDRLYEQYF
TRBV6-5	TRBJ1-1	CASSSRRGGWTEAFF
TRBV20-1	TRBJ1-1	CSARSGQGGRNTEAFF
TRBV29-1	TRBJ2-2	CSVGGSGRKKAGELFF
TRBV16	TRBJ1-1	CASSQSAGSTEAFF
TRBV20-1	TRBJ2-5	CSASRPGSQGETQYF
TRBV18	TRBJ2-3	CASSGQGTDTQYF
TRBV7-2	TRBJ2-7	CASSLNDPYEQYF
TRBV20-1	TRBJ2-3	CSALPGTRSTDTQYF
TRBV30	TRBJ2-7	CAWIEGPLEQYF
TRBV7-9	TRBJ2-7	CASSPDRGFNEQYF
TRBV14	TRBJ1-5	CASSQGIEQPQHF
TRBV5-1	TRBJ1-1	CASSLGPGVAEAFF
TRBV4-1	TRBJ1-2	CASSYRVMSGYTF
TRBV7-8	TRBJ1-1	CASSLYNSVNTEAFF
TRBV28	TRBJ2-6	CASSPVSSGANVLTF
TRBV7-3	TRBJ2-6	CASSLEGYSGANVLTF
TRBV13	TRBJ2-5	CASSSGTGEETQYF
TRBV6-1	TRBJ2-7	CASSRTGASPVF
TRBV20-1	TRBJ2-3	CSARARGLTDTQYF
TRBV12-3/TRBV12-4	TRBJ1-2	CASSFQLQRNYGYTF
TRBV12-3/TRBV12-4	TRBJ2-5	CASSPTWGETQYF
TRBV20-1	TRBJ2-1	CSARALLAGRLDEQFF
TRBV13	TRBJ2-3	CASSLGRLAGGVTDTQYF
TRBV2	TRBJ2-7	CASSGDGGGPYWEQYF
TRBV10-2	TRBJ1-4	CASSRDGPTEKLFF
TRBV7-2	TRBJ1-2	CASSSRGQGASYTF
TRBV7-2	TRBJ1-2	CASSLAGTEGYGYTF
TRBV27	TRBJ2-3	CASQGRVATDTQYF
TRBV5-5	TRBJ2-6	CASSYGGTSGANVLTF
TRBV5-5	TRBJ2-1	CASSNPGIFYNEQFF
TRBV5-6	TRBJ1-1	CASSDGRLNTEAFF
TRBV11-2	TRBJ2-1	CASSLQSPLNEQFF
TRBV30	TRBJ2-4	CAWSVGDFRAGDGAKNIQYF
TRBV20-1	TRBJ2-1	CSARERPYNEQFF
TRBV2	TRBJ1-2	CASMGDNYGYTF
TRBV6-5	TRBJ1-4	CASSPRTLGLREKLFF